This TCR beta chain is drawn from a study of CD8+ T cells in alopecia areata. The CDR3 runs 16 residues. V lost 3 bases and J lost 1; bases outside the gene matches: 7. CDR1 is MGHRA, CDR2 YSYEKL, per germline. Sequencing templates came from extracted RNA that was reverse transcribed into cDNA. The assay was immunoSEQ multiplex PCR, and TCRdb's table has in-frame clones only and misses some. The sample has about 160,000 clones; about 87% are singletons. Sequencing was performed on CD8+ T cells sorted from blood, taken at week 0. The V and J genes are TRBV4-1 and TRBJ2-7, with 9 bases matching TRBD1. The TCR comes from a human donor with alopecia areata. CDR3 coding DNA: TGCGCCAGCAGCCAGGGAGGGACAGGGATTTCCTACGAGCAGTACTTC. This sequence encodes CASSQGGTGISYEQYF.